These 21 T cell receptor beta chains were sequenced from one sample in a study of blood T cell repertoires in COVID-19. The data were produced by immunoSEQ multiplex PCR, yet TCRdb's version contains in-frame clones alone and is incomplete. This table holds tens of thousands of clones, 88% found once. The sequenced sample was peripheral blood. These receptors all come from a woman over 75 with acute or convalescent COVID-19.

This chain links TRBV19 with TRBJ2-3; D perhaps matches TRBD2 (5 bases). Germline CDR1 and CDR2: LNHDA and SQIVND (reference sequence). The CDR3 runs to 13 residues. The ends were cut back, 6 bases at V and 0 bases at J, with 7 bases in the middle. The CDR3 reads CASRQRSTDTQYF. The CDR3 coding sequence is TGTGCCAGTAGGCAGCGGAGCACAGATACGCAGTATTTT.

This clone was seen once. The genes are TRBV5-4 and TRBJ1-2; D is undetermined. CDR3 length: 14 residues. Germline values: CDR1 SGHNT, CDR2 YYREEE (reference sequence). Trimming took 0 bases from V and 1 from J, leaving 7 bases between them. The CDR3 DNA sequence: TGTGCCAGCAGCTTGGTCCAGGTTAACTATGGCTACACCTTC. Its translation: CASSLVQVNYGYTF.

The CDR3 is CASTPGTGQQPQHF. Here the CDR3 DNA reads TGTGCCAGCACCCCAGGGACAGGGCAACAGCCCCAGCATTTT. The rearrangement links TRBV6-5 to TRBJ1-5; 9 bases agree with TRBD1. Per the germline V gene, CDR1 is MNHEY and CDR2 is SVGAGI. Germline trimming cut 7 bases from V and 7 bases from J; bases unmatched to any gene: 8. The CDR3 has 14 amino acids.

This clone showed up just once. V is TRBV7-2 and J is TRBJ2-7; 9 nucleotides line up with TRBD2. J gave up 2 bases and V 5 bases, and 7 bases lay outside the gene matches. Germline V gene lookup returns CDR1 SGHTA and CDR2 FQGNSA. CDR3 length: 15 amino acids. The CDR3 reads CASSRTSEDPYEQYF. CDR3 coding DNA: TGTGCCAGCAGCCGGACTAGCGAAGACCCCTACGAGCAGTACTTC.

The chain couples TRBV3-1 (or the pseudogene TRBV3-2) to TRBJ2-1, with 8 nucleotides matching TRBD2. V shed 4 bases and J 3 bases; nucleotides not matched to a gene: 5. CDR1 is LGHDT, CDR2 YNNKEL, per germline (reference sequence). This CDR3 region has 15 residues. CDR3 amino acids: CASSRSGGGYNEQFF. The CDR3 bases are TGTGCCAGCAGCCGGTCGGGAGGGGGCTACAATGAGCAGTTCTTC.

This chain links TRBV9 with TRBJ2-3; D is perhaps TRBD1 (5 bases). Looked up from germline, CDR1 is SGDLS and CDR2 is YYNGEE. The V and J ends lost 0 bases and 1 base respectively, with 9 bases between them. The CDR3 length is 15 residues. The CDR3 region is CASSVGGIGTDTQYF. In nucleotides, the CDR3 is TGTGCCAGCAGCGTAGGGGGCATCGGCACAGATACGCAGTATTTT.

The rearrangement uses TRBV7-8 and TRBJ1-2; maybe TRBD1 (6 bases). V was pared by 5 bases and J by 7 bases, with 14 bases between. This CDR3 is built from 13 residues. Per the germline V gene, CDR1 is SGHVS and CDR2 is FQNEAQ. CDR3 loop: CASSILQGGGYTF. DNA of the CDR3: TGTGCCAGCAGCATACTACAGGGCGGTGGCTACACCTTC.

The chain carries TRBV6-5 and TRBJ2-7; D uncertain. The CDR3 runs to 12 residues. CDR1 is MNHEY and CDR2 is SVGAGI in the germline V gene. Deletions cut 7 bases from V and 0 bases from J, with 7 bases between. The CDR3, as DNA: TGTGCCAGCACCGGGTTCTCCTACGAGCAGTACTTC. Translation: CASTGFSYEQYF.

V usage is TRBV6-5 and J usage is TRBJ2-5; 7 nucleotides agree with TRBD1. Germline V lookup: CDR1 MNHEY, CDR2 SVGAGI. V shed 5 bases, J shed 5 bases, and the junction held 5 bases outside the gene matches. The CDR3 loop spans 13 amino acids. The chain's CDR3 is CASSRQGRETQYF. The CDR3 DNA reads TGTGCCAGCAGTAGACAGGGTAGGGAGACCCAGTACTTC.

This chain connects TRBV6-6 to TRBJ1-2; TRBD1 matches 12 bases. From germline, CDR1 is MNHNY and CDR2 SVGAGI (reference sequence). J lost 4 bases, V lost 5 bases, and 5 bases had no gene match. CDR3 length equals 15 residues. The CDR3, as DNA: TGTGCCAGCAGTCCCGGGACAGGGGGCTTCTATGGCTACACCTTC. Amino acids: CASSPGTGGFYGYTF.

This chain joins TRBV7-2 and TRBJ2-2; TRBD1 aligns across 11 bases. Germline V gene data show CDR1 as SGHTA and CDR2 as FQGNSA. V shed 6 bases, J shed 7 bases, and the junction held 7 bases outside the gene matches. There are 15 residues in the CDR3. DNA of the CDR3: TGTGCCAGCAGTTGGGGGACAGGGGGGAACGGGGAGCTGTTTTTT. Translation gives CASSWGTGGNGELFF.

V gene TRBV12-3 or TRBV12-4 combines with J gene TRBJ1-1; D not resolved. V lost 2 bases, J lost 1 base, and 5 bases lay in between. CDR3 length: 13 amino acids. CDR3 amino acids: CASSLRGNTEAFF. The DNA for the CDR3 is TGTGCCAGCAGTTTACGGGGGAACACTGAAGCTTTCTTT.

This clone was picked up one time. This sequence joins TRBV6-5 and TRBJ2-1, with D unresolved. V lost 4 bases and J 6 bases, leaving 13 bases between the germline ends. The germline gives CDR1 MNHEY, CDR2 SVGAGI. The CDR3 covers 14 residues. DNA of the CDR3: TGTGCCAGCAGTTCGCCCGGTAGCCCCAATGAGCAGTTCTTC. As protein: CASSSPGSPNEQFF.

The chain is built from TRBV6-5 and TRBJ1-1, with 8 bases identical to TRBD1. V trimming: 6 bases; J trimming: 6 bases; junction bases outside the gene matches: 9. There are 14 residues in the CDR3. Germline-derived CDR1 and CDR2 are MNHEY and SVGAGI. The CDR3 reads CASRRDRPGAEAFF. The CDR3 coding sequence is TGTGCCAGCAGACGGGACAGGCCGGGCGCTGAAGCTTTCTTT.

The rearrangement joins TRBV9 to TRBJ1-1, with D hard to call. Trimming pared 2 bases from V and 1 base from J, leaving 12 bases between. The CDR3 consists of 15 residues. Germline values: CDR1 SGDLS, CDR2 YYNGEE. The CDR3 region is CASSVIYSGNTEAFF. Written as DNA, the CDR3 is TGTGCCAGCAGCGTTATCTACAGCGGGAACACTGAAGCTTTCTTT.

The chain uses TRBV5-1 and TRBJ1-4; a possible D gene is TRBD1 (6 bases). The ends were cut back, 2 bases at V and 0 bases at J, with 14 bases in the middle. The length of the CDR3 is 17 residues. Germline CDR1 SGHRS, CDR2 YFSETQ. CDR3 nucleotides: TGCGCCAGCAGCTTCCTAGGACAGAGTGCAACTAATGAAAAACTGTTTTTT. This sequence encodes CASSFLGQSATNEKLFF.

This clone was observed once. This CDR3 is CASSPSGSSIYEQYF. CDR3 DNA: TGTGCCAGCAGCCCCAGCGGGAGTAGTATCTACGAGCAGTACTTC. The chain has TRBV13 and TRBJ2-7, with 8 bases identical to TRBD2. After removal of 5 bases from V and 3 bases from J, the junction contained 9 bases not matched to a gene. This CDR3 has 15 residues. Germline CDR1 PRHDT, CDR2 FYEKMQ (reference sequence). Combining the CDR3 with reference TRBV13 and TRBJ2-7 gives the whole variable domain AAGVIQSPRHLIKEKRETATLKCYPIPRHDTVYWYQQGPGQDPQFLISFYEKMQSDKGSIPDRFSAQQFSDYHSELNMSSLELGDSALYFCASSPSGSSIYEQYFGPGTRLTVT.

This chain joins TRBV6-6 and TRBJ1-4; 10 bases map to TRBD1. Germline CDR1 MNHNY, CDR2 SVGAGI (reference sequence). J was trimmed by 7 bases and V by 4 bases; bases with no gene match: 6. The CDR3 has 15 amino acids. For the CDR3, the DNA is TGTGCCAGCAGTTTCGGACAGGGGGTCTTTGAAAAACTGTTTTTT. Translated: CASSFGQGVFEKLFF.

This clone was counted a few times. J is TRBJ2-3 and V is TRBV28, with TRBD1 identical over 8 bases. V dropped 4 bases and J dropped 3; count of bases not matched to a gene: 6. The CDR3 totals 15 residues. CDR1 and CDR2 (germline): MDHEN, SYDVKM. CDR3 in DNA: TGTGCCAGCAGTTCTCAGGGGGCAATAACAGATACGCAGTATTTT. Translated: CASSSQGAITDTQYF.

This chain joins TRBV5-1 and TRBJ1-5; 9 bases are shared with TRBD1. The V gene's germline CDR1 is SGHRS and CDR2 YFSETQ. This CDR3 has 15 amino acids. The J segment lost 7 bases and the V segment lost 4 bases, leaving 9 bases of the junction unmatched. As DNA, the CDR3 is TGCGCCAGCAGCCCGGGGGACAGGGTGGACCAGCCCCAGCATTTT. This gives the protein CASSPGDRVDQPQHF.

This chain links TRBV28 with TRBJ1-2; 7 nucleotides match TRBD1. The CDR3 sequence is 15 residues long. With V trimmed by 2 bases and J by 7 bases, 10 bases remained unmatched. Germline lookup yields CDR1 MDHEN and CDR2 SYDVKM. CDR3 in DNA: TGTGCCAGCAGTTTACCGGGGACAGTATTTGTTGGCTACACCTTC. It codes for CASSLPGTVFVGYTF.